This T cell receptor (beta chain) appears in the sequencing data of a study of OX40 agonist ivuxolimab in advanced cancers. In the study overall: The patients' treatment was ivuxolimab, an agonistic anti-OX40 (CD134) antibody. Two cutaneous melanoma patients and one hepatocellular carcinoma patient, three in all, had partial responses.

Method: immunoSEQ multiplex PCR; TCRdb's copy keeps in-frame clones and lacks some. The data hold approximately 76,000 clones, with over 90% observed a single time. Germline V gene data show CDR1 as LNHDA and CDR2 as SQIVND (reference sequence). This CDR3 is built from 14 residues. V shed 5 bases and J 2 bases; nucleotides not matched to a gene: 3. Points on this clone: Antigen specificity is unknown.

Points from the study as a whole: The CD4+ and CD8+ T cells in the blood had expanded clonally by week 6 at 0.1 to 3.0 mg/kg. In general, CD8+ T cells held more expanded clones than CD4+ did, on average.

This clonotype was sampled from an adult with an advanced solid tumor such as melanoma, head and neck, liver or kidney cancer. Sample: CD4+ or CD8+ T cells sorted from blood, taken in a trial of the OX40 agonist ivuxolimab. The rearrangement links TRBV19 to TRBJ1-1; 9 bases line up with TRBD1. The CDR3 DNA sequence: TGTGCCAGTAGTCTGGGACAGGGAAACACTGAAGCTTTCTTT. Its protein is CASSLGQGNTEAFF.